The 25 T cell receptor beta chains listed next were all sequenced from one sample in a study of blood T cell repertoires in COVID-19. Sequenced by immunoSEQ multiplex PCR; TCRdb stores in-frame clones only, minus some. The sample carries about 430,000 clones, about 88% recorded once. Source material: PBMCs or T cells enriched from blood (not recorded which). These receptors originate from a young woman who had been exposed to COVID-19.

CDR3 sequence: CASSLVSMAGRDRNEQFF. For the CDR3, the DNA is TGTGCCAGCAGCTTAGTTTCGATGGCGGGACGAGACCGTAATGAGCAGTTCTTC. This chain connects TRBV7-2 to TRBJ2-1; maybe TRBD2 (6 bases). CDR3 size: 18 residues. The ends were cut back, 1 base at V and 7 bases at J, with 23 bases in the middle. The germline V gene has CDR1 SGHTA and CDR2 FQGNSA.

This sequence joins TRBV27 and TRBJ2-1; a weak D match, TRBD2 (5 bases). Looked up from germline, CDR1 is MNHEY and CDR2 is SMNVEV (reference sequence). The CDR3 is made up of 15 amino acids. The germline V and J ends were trimmed by 2 bases and 9 bases, with 17 bases remaining between them. CDR3 sequence: CASSLRAAGWGEQFF. CDR3 coding DNA: TGTGCCAGCAGTTTAAGGGCGGCGGGTTGGGGTGAGCAGTTCTTC.

The rearrangement uses TRBV7-4 and TRBJ1-5; unclear D gene. The ends were cut back, 4 bases at V and 3 bases at J, with 16 bases in the middle. Germline V gene lookup returns CDR1 SGHVT and CDR2 SQSDAQ. The CDR3 spans 16 residues. The CDR3 is CASSSLRRHINQPQHF. The CDR3 DNA follows: TGTGCCAGCAGCTCCCTCCGGCGACACATCAATCAGCCCCAGCATTTT.

The V gene is TRBV10-1, the J gene TRBJ2-7; 11 positions match TRBD2. After removal of 2 bases from V and 5 bases from J, the junction contained 2 bases not matched to a gene. Germline-derived CDR1 and CDR2 are WNHNN and SYGVQD (reference sequence). The CDR3 runs to 14 residues. CDR3 coding DNA: TGCGCCAGCAGTGAGACTAGCGGGAGTCACGAGCAGTACTTC. Protein sequence: CASSETSGSHEQYF.

Of note for this clone: Different DNA sequences within this sample yield the same CDR3. V usage is TRBV19 and J usage is TRBJ1-5; D gene ambiguous. Looked up from germline, CDR1 is LNHDA and CDR2 is SQIVND (reference sequence). The CDR3 is made up of 13 amino acids. The V end lost 3 bases, the J end lost 4 bases, and 7 bases lay between the germline ends. The CDR3 DNA reads TGTGCCAGTAGTATTCGGGAGAATCAGCCCCAGCATTTT. Encoded protein: CASSIRENQPQHF.

This chain connects TRBV5-6 to TRBJ1-3, with 8 positions matching TRBD1. CDR1 is SGHDT and CDR2 is YYEEEE in the germline V gene. The CDR3 is made up of 15 amino acids. The J segment lost 4 bases and the V segment lost 6 bases, leaving 9 bases of the junction unmatched. Here the CDR3 reads CASNAQGAGGNTIYF. CDR3 sequence (DNA): TGTGCCAGCAACGCTCAGGGGGCAGGAGGAAACACCATATATTTT.

This clone was observed a single time. The J gene is TRBJ2-7, the V gene TRBV6-4; D not resolved. This CDR3 has 10 amino acids. Germline V lookup: CDR1 MRHNA, CDR2 SNTAGT. Trimming left V 7 bases short and J 8 bases short, with 9 bases between. In DNA, the CDR3 is TGTGCCAGCACGGCGACACAGCAGTACTTC. It translates to CASTATQQYF.

The chain recombines TRBV6-2 or TRBV6-3 with TRBJ1-2; no reliable D call. The V end was cut by 0 bases, the J end by 4 bases, with 9 bases between. Germline loops: CDR1 MNHEY, CDR2 SVGEGT. The CDR3 length is 14 residues. Written as DNA, the CDR3 is TGTGCCAGCAGTTACTCGGCAGGCATCTATGGCTACACCTTC. This gives the protein CASSYSAGIYGYTF.

The genes are TRBV7-9 and TRBJ2-7; 9 nucleotides line up with TRBD1. The CDR3 length is 15 residues. Germline loops: CDR1 SEHNR, CDR2 FQNEAQ (reference sequence). V shed 3 bases and J 6 bases; nucleotides not matched to a gene: 9. The CDR3 region is CASSFTTGQGIEQYF. The CDR3 nucleotides are TGTGCCAGCAGCTTTACCACGGGACAGGGAATCGAGCAGTACTTC.

The V and J genes are TRBV7-9 and TRBJ2-2; the D gene is possibly TRBD2 (5 bases). This CDR3 has 16 residues. Trimming took off 6 bases at V and 0 bases at J, with 14 bases between the two ends. The V gene's germline CDR1 is SEHNR and CDR2 FQNEAQ (reference sequence). The DNA of the CDR3 is TGTGCCAGCAGGGGCAACGGGGTTGCGAACACCGGGGAGCTGTTTTTT. Its translation: CASRGNGVANTGELFF.

V and J are TRBV2 and TRBJ2-3, with D maybe TRBD2 (6 bases). Trimming pared 9 bases from V and 4 bases from J, leaving 17 bases between. This CDR3 comprises 14 residues. CDR1 is SNHLY, CDR2 FYNNEI, per germline. CDR3 nucleotides: TGTGCCAGTCCGGGACTCGACACCGCAGATACGCAGTATTTT. Its protein is CASPGLDTADTQYF.

The rearrangement uses TRBV12-3 or TRBV12-4 and TRBJ1-5, with a weak D call TRBD1 (5 bases). The CDR3 runs to 13 residues. The V and J ends lost 2 bases and 4 bases respectively, with 6 bases between them. The CDR3, as DNA: TGTGCCAGCAGTTTACGACAGAATCAGCCCCAGCATTTT. Its translation is CASSLRQNQPQHF.

V usage is TRBV13 and J usage is TRBJ2-7, with a tentative D call TRBD2 (5 bases). Germline CDR1 is PRHDT and CDR2 is FYEKMQ (reference sequence). Trimming shortened V by 5 bases and J by 4 bases, and 12 bases separated the two germline ends. The CDR3 consists of 13 residues. The CDR3 is CASSLTSGYEQYF. CDR3 DNA: TGTGCCAGCAGCCTTACTTCGGGATACGAGCAGTACTTC. The whole variable domain, filled in from reference TRBV13 and TRBJ2-7, reads AAGVIQSPRHLIKEKRETATLKCYPIPRHDTVYWYQQGPGQDPQFLISFYEKMQSDKGSIPDRFSAQQFSDYHSELNMSSLELGDSALYFCASSLTSGYEQYFGPGTRLTVT.

The chain carries TRBV21-1 and TRBJ2-3; TRBD1, the table's D call, lacks a check against the DNA. TRBV21-1 is a recognized pseudogene. This CDR3 contains 17 residues. CDR3 bases: TGTGCCAGCAGCCCCGGGATCAAGGGGGAGCGCACAGATACGCAGTATTTT. This codes for CASSPGIKGERTDTQYF.

The chain joins TRBV11-2 to TRBJ1-5; D might be TRBD1 (5 bases). V lost 4 bases and J 4 bases, leaving 14 bases between the germline ends. Germline lookup yields CDR1 SGHAT and CDR2 FQNNGV. There are 15 residues in the CDR3. In DNA, the CDR3 is TGTGCCAGCAGCTCGACAGTCGGGAGGAATCAGCCCCAGCATTTT. This translates into CASSSTVGRNQPQHF.

The rearrangement uses TRBV6-5 and TRBJ2-1; TRBD1 might be the D (6 bases). Trimming removed 7 bases from V and 7 bases from J, with 20 bases in between. CDR1 is MNHEY, CDR2 SVGAGI, per germline. The CDR3 is 15 amino acids. The CDR3 nucleotides read TGTGCCAGCACCACCTCCCCCGGGACATGGAATGAGCAGTTCTTC. This gives the protein CASTTSPGTWNEQFF.

The J gene is TRBJ2-7, the V gene TRBV27; 14 bases map to TRBD2. V lost 4 bases and J lost 1; bases outside the gene matches: 9. This CDR3 has 18 residues. Germline V CDR1 and CDR2: MNHEY, SMNVEV (reference sequence). The CDR3 DNA reads as TGTGCCAGCAGTTCCCGGACTAGCGGGAGGTTCACATCCTACGAGCAGTACTTC. Translating gives CASSSRTSGRFTSYEQYF.

The chain links TRBV27 to TRBJ2-7; the D is unclear. This CDR3 has 12 residues. Germline V CDR1 and CDR2: MNHEY, SMNVEV (reference sequence). Deletions cut 8 bases from V and 0 bases from J, with 8 bases between. The CDR3 loop reads CASGPGSYEQYF. CDR3 nucleotide sequence: TGTGCCAGCGGTCCCGGCTCCTACGAGCAGTACTTC.

The V and J genes are TRBV19 and TRBJ1-3; 8 bases line up with TRBD1. Losses at the gene ends were 8 bases for V and 4 bases for J; bases not matched to a gene: 7. The CDR3 is 14 amino acids. The germline V gene encodes CDR1 LNHDA and CDR2 SQIVND (reference sequence). The CDR3 DNA reads as TGTGCCAGTTCTGACAGGGGAACGGGAAACACCATATATTTT. It is translated as CASSDRGTGNTIYF.

The rearrangement joins TRBV4-3 to TRBJ1-4; the D is unclear. Per germline, CDR1 LGHNA and CDR2 YSLEER. CDR3 length: 15 residues. Trimming took off 1 base at V and 3 bases at J, with 9 bases between the two ends. The CDR3 protein is CASSQGVTANEKLFF. CDR3 bases: TGCGCCAGCAGCCAAGGAGTCACCGCTAATGAAAAACTGTTTTTT.

The CDR3 region is CSASPLTGRSGANVLTF. DNA for the CDR3: TGCAGTGCTAGTCCTCTGACTGGCCGCTCTGGGGCCAACGTCCTGACTTTC. The chain has TRBV20-1 and TRBJ2-6; no clear D. The V and J ends lost 3 bases and 0 bases respectively, with 15 bases between them. The CDR3 consists of 17 residues. Germline values: CDR1 DFQATT, CDR2 SNEGSKA (reference sequence).

V and J are TRBV13 and TRBJ2-7; 9 bases are shared with TRBD2. V lost 5 bases, J lost 6 bases, and 5 bases stayed unmatched. Germline lookup yields CDR1 PRHDT and CDR2 FYEKMQ (reference sequence). The CDR3 loop spans 13 amino acids. CDR3 in amino acids: CASSTRGGGEQYF. CDR3 nucleotides: TGTGCCAGCAGCACCCGCGGGGGGGGCGAGCAGTACTTC.

This clone was seen a few times. The rearrangement uses TRBV14 and TRBJ2-7, with D uncertain. This CDR3 is 15 amino acids long. V shed 0 bases and J shed 0 bases, with 9 bases lying between them. Germline lookup yields CDR1 SGHDN and CDR2 FVKESK. The CDR3 nucleotides read TGTGCCAGCAGCCAAGATCACAGAAGCTCCTACGAGCAGTACTTC. It encodes CASSQDHRSSYEQYF. The full variable domain, its missing parts supplied by reference TRBV14 and TRBJ2-7, is EAGVTQFPSHSVIEKGQTVTLRCDPISGHDNLYWYRRVMGKEIKFLLHFVKESKQDESGMPNNRFLAERTGGTYSTLKVQPAELEDSGVYFCASSQDHRSSYEQYFGPGTRLTVT.

The chain's CDR3 is CASSPPFRYEQYF. The CDR3 DNA is TGTGCCAGCAGCCCCCCGTTCCGCTACGAGCAGTACTTC. The chain uses TRBV5-5 and TRBJ2-7; no firm D call. Germline values: CDR1 SGHKS, CDR2 YYEKEE (reference sequence). The CDR3 covers 13 residues. Trimming cost V 4 bases and J 3 bases, with 11 bases left between them.

The J gene is TRBJ1-6, the V gene TRBV25-1; perhaps TRBD1 as D (5 bases). Germline V lookup: CDR1 MGHDK, CDR2 SYGVNS. CDR3 size: 16 residues. The germline V and J ends were trimmed by 5 bases and 10 bases, with 21 bases remaining between them. The CDR3 DNA reads TGTGCCAGCAGTCCCTCGACAGCGATGAATGTGTCACCCCTCCACTTT. Protein sequence: CASSPSTAMNVSPLHF.